This TCR beta chain was recorded in a study of shared clonotypes between healthy human individuals. Whole-study results and caveats: The authors sampled blood alone, and tissue repertoires likely differ. Few donors limited the genetic and exposure-history diversity represented.

Each unsorted PBMC replicate got 300 ng genomic DNA, around 30,000 genomes. Per the authors' pipeline: ImmunoSEQ only sent back junction sequences with no quality scores, so filtering was done differently. Libraries were prepared by immunoSEQ multiplex PCR; TCRdb keeps only in-frame clonotypes and omits some of them. V, J and clone size are those of that table, while D and trimming were read from the DNA. The table includes about 490,000 clones, around 80% detected once. This clone has just a few counts. What it binds is not known. This CDR3 spans 16 amino acids. Germline V gene data show CDR1 as LGHNA and CDR2 as YNFKEQ.

The chain couples TRBV4-2 to TRBJ2-5, with 8 bases aligning to TRBD1. The assigned J gene may be wrong: the sequence end matches TRBJ2-7 better. The material sequenced was PBMCs. This receptor was identified in a woman aged 40 to 50 in good health. Some clones in this sample may be carry-over from other donors' samples. CDR3 coding DNA: TGTGCCAGCAGCCAAGAGGAGGCGACAGGGGCCTACGAGCAGTACTTC. Translation gives CASSQEEATGAYEQYF.